A single sample is the source of the 28 T cell receptor beta chains below, sequenced in a study of T cells after yellow fever vaccination. TCRdb reprocessed the 5' RACE reads with MiXCR, giving one entry per CDR3 protein. The sample yields 400,000 to 650,000 distinct CDR3 sequences, about a fifth seen once. Sequencing used PBMCs, obtained roughly 20 days after the first yellow fever vaccination. The source is a man younger than 35 who received the YFV17D yellow fever vaccine.

This clonotype was picked up a small number of times. Written as DNA, the CDR3 is TGCAGTGCTAGACGACTCTCGGGGAACACTGAAGCTTTCTTT. Its translation: CSARRLSGNTEAFF. The chain uses TRBV20-1 and TRBJ1-1; D is uncertain. V gave up 2 bases and J gave up 1 base, with 11 bases separating them. The CDR3 sequence is 14 residues long. CDR1 is DFQATT and CDR2 is SNEGSKA in the germline V gene (reference sequence).

This clonotype was counted only a few times. The chain joins TRBV6-2 or TRBV6-3 to TRBJ1-1, with D unclear. V lost 0 bases and J lost 0, with 11 bases in between. This CDR3 spans 16 amino acids. Germline V CDR1 and CDR2: MNHEY, SVGEGT. The CDR3 sequence is CASSYSYSSLNTEAFF. CDR3 coding DNA: TGTGCCAGCAGTTACTCGTATAGCAGCTTGAACACTGAAGCTTTCTTT.

V and J are TRBV7-2 and TRBJ2-1, with unresolved D. V gave up 0 bases and J gave up 0 bases, with 9 bases separating them. Germline lookup yields CDR1 SGHTA and CDR2 FQGNSA. CDR3 size: 16 residues. The CDR3 nucleotides read TGTGCCAGCAGCTTAGCTAGCAGCAGCTCCTACAATGAGCAGTTCTTC. Protein sequence: CASSLASSSSYNEQFF.

This chain's CDR3 is CASSSTRGEETQYF. The DNA of the CDR3 is TGTGCCAGCAGCTCCACTCGGGGGGAAGAGACCCAGTACTTC. The chain links TRBV5-4 to TRBJ2-5, with 7 bases identical to TRBD2. The germline gives CDR1 SGHNT, CDR2 YYREEE (reference sequence). Trimming at V came to 3 bases and at J to 3 bases, leaving 5 bases not matched to a gene. This CDR3 is 14 amino acids long. The variable domain in full, completed from reference TRBV5-4 and TRBJ2-5, reads ETGVTQSPTHLIKTRGQQVTLRCSSQSGHNTVSWYQQALGQGPQFIFQYYREEENGRGNFPPRFSGLQFPNYSSELNVNALELDDSALYLCASSSTRGEETQYFGPGTRLLVL.

The rearrangement uses TRBV20-1 and TRBJ1-1; D ambiguous. CDR1 and CDR2 (germline): DFQATT, SNEGSKA (reference sequence). V lost 4 bases, J lost 1 base, and 10 bases lay in between. The CDR3 length is 13 residues. CDR3 nucleotide sequence: TGCAGTGCTACGGCAGGTCAGAACACTGAAGCTTTCTTT. Protein: CSATAGQNTEAFF.

V is TRBV5-1 and J is TRBJ2-7; no clear D gene. CDR3 length equals 13 residues. Trimming shortened V by 1 base and J by 4 bases, and 9 bases separated the two germline ends. Germline CDR1 SGHRS, CDR2 YFSETQ. Here the CDR3 reads CASSLSAAYEQYF. Written as DNA, the CDR3 is TGCGCCAGCAGCTTGTCGGCAGCTTACGAGCAGTACTTC.

This clonotype has more than one count but fewer than ten. J is TRBJ1-1 and V is TRBV4-2, with a possible D match to TRBD1 (6 bases). CDR1 is LGHNA, CDR2 YNFKEQ, per germline. Trimming removed 8 bases from V and 1 base from J, with 14 bases in between. The CDR3 loop spans 14 amino acids. The CDR3 is CASARGDGNTEAFF. In DNA, the CDR3 is TGTGCCAGCGCTAGGGGGGACGGGAACACTGAAGCTTTCTTT.

This clonotype came up many times. The chain employs TRBV10-2 and TRBJ1-6, with 7 bases fitting TRBD1. Germline CDR1 and CDR2: WSHSY and SAAADI. This CDR3 spans 14 amino acids. The ends lost 6 bases at V and 6 bases at J; junction bases unmatched: 5. The CDR3 region has the DNA TGCGCCAGCAGCCGACAGGGAATTAATTCACCCCTCCACTTT. Translated: CASSRQGINSPLHF.

The J gene is TRBJ2-3, the V gene TRBV10-3; 7 nucleotides align to TRBD2. This CDR3 has 16 residues. Germline assignment: CDR1 ENHRY and CDR2 SYGVKD. With V trimmed by 8 bases and J by 0 bases, 11 bases remained unmatched. The CDR3, as DNA: TGTGCCATCTCCCCGGCGGGGGTCAGAAGCACAGATACGCAGTATTTT. The encoded protein is CAISPAGVRSTDTQYF.

CDR3 sequence reads: CASSYELSGSEQYV. DNA of the CDR3: TGTGCCAGCAGTTACGAACTCTCCGGGAGCGAGCAGTACGTC. The chain recombines TRBV6-2 or TRBV6-3 with TRBJ2-7; the D gene is possibly TRBD2 (6 bases). V gave up 2 bases and J gave up 6 bases, with 14 bases separating them. The CDR3 sequence is 14 residues long. The germline V gene has CDR1 MNHEY and CDR2 SVGEGT.

Of note for this clonotype: A read error may account for a junction end that differs from germline. V gene TRBV5-1 combines with J gene TRBJ2-5, with D possibly matching TRBD2 (5 bases). The CDR3 covers 18 residues. Germline V CDR1 and CDR2: SGHRS, YFSETQ. This chain's CDR3 is CASRLGKEVRRDQETQYF. CDR3 nucleotide sequence: TGCGCCAGCAGGTTGGGAAAAGAGGTCCGGCGGGACCAAGAGACCCAGTACTTC.

This clonotype was seen more than once but under ten times. The chain uses TRBV4-1 and TRBJ1-5; no clear D gene. This CDR3 contains 14 residues. Germline CDR1 reads MGHRA; CDR2 reads YSYEKL. The V and J ends lost 1 base and 4 bases respectively, with 8 bases between them. The CDR3 DNA reads as TGCGCCAGCAGCCAAGTTCTGGGGAATCAGCCCCAGCATTTT. Protein: CASSQVLGNQPQHF.

The V gene is TRBV4-3, the J gene TRBJ1-3; no definite D call. Trimming cost V 0 bases and J 1 base, with 7 bases left between them. There are 15 residues in the CDR3. In germline, CDR1 is LGHNA, CDR2 YSLEER. CDR3 region: CASSQEGRSGNTIYF. DNA for the CDR3: TGCGCCAGCAGCCAAGAAGGGCGGTCTGGAAACACCATATATTTT.

The CDR3 spells CASSALDRQFTYEQYV. The DNA of the CDR3 is TGTGCCAGCAGCGCATTGGACAGACAGTTCACCTACGAGCAGTACGTC. The rearrangement uses TRBV6-1 and TRBJ2-7, with D maybe TRBD1 (6 bases). The CDR3 is 16 residues long. Trimming pared 6 bases from V and 2 bases from J, leaving 20 bases between. CDR1 is MNHNS and CDR2 is SASEGT in the germline V gene.

J is TRBJ2-1 and V is TRBV5-1; 8 bases are shared with TRBD1. Germline values: CDR1 SGHRS, CDR2 YFSETQ. V lost 0 bases to trimming and J lost 8 bases; unmatched junction nucleotides: 10. CDR3 size: 16 residues. The DNA of the CDR3 is TGCGCCAGCAGCTTGGGGGTTGGGGCAGGGGGCGATGAGCAGTTCTTC. It translates to CASSLGVGAGGDEQFF.

The rearrangement links TRBV4-2 to TRBJ2-3; 12 bases match TRBD2. V lost 4 bases and J lost 2; bases outside the gene matches: 4. In germline, CDR1 is LGHNA, CDR2 YNFKEQ. The CDR3 sequence is 16 residues long. The DNA for the CDR3 is TGTGCCAGCAGCCCCCTAGCGGGGGGGGACACAGATACGCAGTATTTT. Translated: CASSPLAGGDTDTQYF.

The chain uses TRBV11-1 and TRBJ2-4, with D perhaps given as TRBD1 or TRBD2 (7 bases each). The CDR3 runs 15 residues. Per the germline V gene, CDR1 is SGHAT and CDR2 is FQDESV (reference sequence). With 5 bases removed from V and 8 bases from J, the gap between germline ends came to 19 bases. For the CDR3, the DNA is TGTGCCAGCAGCGCGGGGGACAGCGGAATAGACATTCAGTACTTC. Encoded protein: CASSAGDSGIDIQYF.

This clonotype was detected only a few times. The rearrangement joins TRBV24-1 to TRBJ2-1, with 7 bases matching TRBD1. J lost 3 bases, V lost 5 bases, and 0 bases had no gene match. Germline assignment: CDR1 KGHDR and CDR2 SFDVKD. The CDR3 contains 13 residues. For the CDR3, the DNA is TGTGCCACCAGTGGGGACAGCTACAATGAGCAGTTCTTC. Protein sequence: CATSGDSYNEQFF.

This clonotype was observed a handful of times. The chain recombines TRBV19 with TRBJ1-1, with D possibly matching TRBD1 (5 bases). Per germline, CDR1 LNHDA and CDR2 SQIVND (reference sequence). This CDR3 is 13 amino acids long. Trimming left V 8 bases short and J 1 base short, with 11 bases between. CDR3 nucleotides: TGTGCCAGTGGGACCTCAGGGAACACTGAAGCTTTCTTT. Its translation is CASGTSGNTEAFF.

The chain is built from TRBV10-3 and TRBJ2-3; no reliable D call. The length of the CDR3 is 15 residues. The ends were cut back, 3 bases at V and 5 bases at J, with 15 bases in the middle. Per the germline V gene, CDR1 is ENHRY and CDR2 is SYGVKD. Here the CDR3 reads CAISDPRSAGDTQYF. The CDR3 coding sequence is TGTGCCATCAGTGACCCAAGGTCCGCAGGAGATACGCAGTATTTT.

The genes are TRBV7-2 and TRBJ2-7; a possible D gene is TRBD2 (6 bases). Trimming cost V 7 bases and J 1 base, with 14 bases left between them. The CDR3 length is 14 residues. The germline V gene encodes CDR1 SGHTA and CDR2 FQGNSA. The CDR3 loop is CASTLDGGSYEQYF. In DNA, the CDR3 is TGTGCCAGCACCCTAGATGGGGGGTCCTACGAGCAGTACTTC.

The chain carries TRBV7-9 and TRBJ2-7; a weak D match, TRBD1 (6 bases). Germline CDR1 is SEHNR and CDR2 is FQNEAQ (reference sequence). The CDR3 is made up of 13 amino acids. Trimming took 5 bases from V and 2 from J, leaving 10 bases between them. The chain's CDR3 is CASSVTGTYEQYV. The CDR3 DNA sequence: TGTGCCAGCAGCGTGACAGGAACCTACGAGCAGTACGTC.

This clonotype was detected a few times. The V call is TRBV5-1, the J call TRBJ2-1, with D perhaps matching TRBD1 or TRBD2 (5 bases each). Trimming took 0 bases from V and 9 from J, leaving 16 bases between them. This CDR3 contains 15 residues. Germline CDR1 SGHRS, CDR2 YFSETQ. The CDR3 bases are TGCGCCAGCAGCTTGGTAGGCAGGGACGGTGCTGAGCAGTTCTTC. It is translated as CASSLVGRDGAEQFF.

This clonotype was seen a handful of times. The chain couples TRBV5-6 to TRBJ1-5; maybe TRBD1 (5 bases). Germline CDR1 reads SGHDT; CDR2 reads YYEEEE. V was cut by 0 bases and J by 6 bases, with 16 bases left in between. The CDR3 covers 16 residues. CDR3 in amino acids: CASSLGETGVTQPQHF. CDR3 DNA: TGTGCCAGCAGCTTGGGAGAGACGGGGGTCACTCAGCCCCAGCATTTT. Full variable domain (missing parts from reference TRBV5-6 and TRBJ1-5): DAGVTQSPTHLIKTRGQQVTLRCSPKSGHDTVSWYQQALGQGPQFIFQYYEEEERQRGNFPDRFSGHQFPNYSSELNVNALLLGDSALYLCASSLGETGVTQPQHFGDGTRLSIL.

This clonotype was seen only a few times. The chain is built from TRBV15 and TRBJ2-7; D is perhaps TRBD2 (5 bases). Germline CDR1 is LNHNV and CDR2 is YYDKDF (reference sequence). Trimming removed 3 bases from V and 6 bases from J, with 18 bases in between. The CDR3 has 15 amino acids. The CDR3 region has the DNA TGTGCCACCAGCAGCAGGCAGGAGTCAACTAGCGAGCAGTACTTC. Translation: CATSSRQESTSEQYF.

This clonotype was found a few times. CDR3 loop: CASSYSGLSTDTQYF. In DNA, the CDR3 is TGTGCCAGCAGTTATAGCGGGCTTAGCACAGATACGCAGTATTTT. The genes are TRBV2 and TRBJ2-3; TRBD2 matches at 7 bases. The CDR3 consists of 15 residues. The V segment lost 5 bases and the J segment 0 bases; nucleotides outside the gene matches: 5. Germline V lookup: CDR1 SNHLY, CDR2 FYNNEI.

This clonotype showed up just a few times. The chain combines TRBV30 with TRBJ1-5; 7 nucleotides line up with TRBD1. CDR1 is GTSNPN and CDR2 is SVGIG in the germline V gene (reference sequence). Trimming took 3 bases from V and 5 from J; bases not matched to a gene: 7. The CDR3 loop spans 14 amino acids. CDR3 residues: CAWRSTGSDQPQHF. The DNA of the CDR3 is TGTGCCTGGAGATCGACAGGGTCGGATCAGCCCCAGCATTTT.

The chain recombines TRBV11-2 with TRBJ2-3; D is possibly TRBD1 (6 bases). V was cut by 4 bases and J by 0 bases, with 17 bases left in between. Germline V gene lookup returns CDR1 SGHAT and CDR2 FQNNGV. The CDR3 contains 17 residues. The CDR3 sequence is CASSSGVYISSTDTQYF. Here the CDR3 DNA reads TGTGCCAGCAGCTCAGGGGTTTACATATCTAGCACAGATACGCAGTATTTT.